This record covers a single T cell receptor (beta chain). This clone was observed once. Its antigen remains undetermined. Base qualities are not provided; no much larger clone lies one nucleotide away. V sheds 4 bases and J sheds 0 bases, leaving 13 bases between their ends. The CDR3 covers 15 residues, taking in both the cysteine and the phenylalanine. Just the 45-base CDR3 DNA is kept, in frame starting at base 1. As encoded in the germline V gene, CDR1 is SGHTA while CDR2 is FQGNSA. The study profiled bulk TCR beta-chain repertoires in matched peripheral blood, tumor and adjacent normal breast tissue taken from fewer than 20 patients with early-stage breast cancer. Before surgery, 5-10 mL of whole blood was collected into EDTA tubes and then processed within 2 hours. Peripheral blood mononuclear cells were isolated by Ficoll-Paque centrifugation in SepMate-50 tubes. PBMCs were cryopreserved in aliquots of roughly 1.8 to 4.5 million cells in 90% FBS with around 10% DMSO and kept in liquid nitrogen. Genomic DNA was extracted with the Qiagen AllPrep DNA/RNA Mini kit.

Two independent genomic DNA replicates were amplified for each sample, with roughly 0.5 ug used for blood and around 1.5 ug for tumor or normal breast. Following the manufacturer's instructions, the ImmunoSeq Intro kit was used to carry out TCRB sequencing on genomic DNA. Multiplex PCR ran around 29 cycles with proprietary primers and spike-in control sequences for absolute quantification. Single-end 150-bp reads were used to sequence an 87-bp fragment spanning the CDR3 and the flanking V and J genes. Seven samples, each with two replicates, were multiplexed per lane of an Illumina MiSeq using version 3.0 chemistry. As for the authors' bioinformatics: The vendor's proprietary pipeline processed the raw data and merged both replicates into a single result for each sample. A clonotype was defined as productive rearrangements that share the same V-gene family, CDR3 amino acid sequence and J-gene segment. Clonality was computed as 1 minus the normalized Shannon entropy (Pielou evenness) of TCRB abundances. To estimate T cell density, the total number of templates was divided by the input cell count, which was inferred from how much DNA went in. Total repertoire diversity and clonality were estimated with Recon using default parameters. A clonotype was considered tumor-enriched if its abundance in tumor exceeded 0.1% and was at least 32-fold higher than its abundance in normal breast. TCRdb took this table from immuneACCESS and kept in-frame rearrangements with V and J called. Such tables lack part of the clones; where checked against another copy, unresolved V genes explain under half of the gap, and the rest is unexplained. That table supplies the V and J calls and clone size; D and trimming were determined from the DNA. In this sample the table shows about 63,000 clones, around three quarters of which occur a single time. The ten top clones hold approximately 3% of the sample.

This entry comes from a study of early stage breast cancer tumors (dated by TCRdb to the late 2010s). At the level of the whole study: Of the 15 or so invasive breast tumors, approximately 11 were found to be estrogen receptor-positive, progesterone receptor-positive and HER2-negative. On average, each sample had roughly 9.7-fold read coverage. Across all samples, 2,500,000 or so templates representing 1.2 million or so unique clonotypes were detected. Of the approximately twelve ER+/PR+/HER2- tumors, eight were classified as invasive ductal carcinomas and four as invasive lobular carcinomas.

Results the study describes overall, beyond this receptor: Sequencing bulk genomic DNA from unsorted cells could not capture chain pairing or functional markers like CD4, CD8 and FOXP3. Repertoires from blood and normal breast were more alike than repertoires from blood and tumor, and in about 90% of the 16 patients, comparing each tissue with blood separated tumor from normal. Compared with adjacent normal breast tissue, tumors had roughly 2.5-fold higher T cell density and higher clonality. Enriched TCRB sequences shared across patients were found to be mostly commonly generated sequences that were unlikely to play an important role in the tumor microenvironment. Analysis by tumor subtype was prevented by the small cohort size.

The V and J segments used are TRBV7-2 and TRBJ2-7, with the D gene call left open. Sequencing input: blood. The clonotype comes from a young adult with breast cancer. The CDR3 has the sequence CASSSLPGSSYEQYF. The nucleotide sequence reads TGTGCCAGCAGCTCTCTGCCGGGTAGCTCCTACGAGCAGTACTTC. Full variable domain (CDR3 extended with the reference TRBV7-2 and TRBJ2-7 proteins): GAGVSQSPSNKVTEKGKDVELRCDPISGHTALYWYRQSLGQGLEFLIYFQGNSAPDKSGLPSDRFSAERTGGSVSTLTIQRTQQEDSAVYLCASSSLPGSSYEQYFGPGTRLTVT.